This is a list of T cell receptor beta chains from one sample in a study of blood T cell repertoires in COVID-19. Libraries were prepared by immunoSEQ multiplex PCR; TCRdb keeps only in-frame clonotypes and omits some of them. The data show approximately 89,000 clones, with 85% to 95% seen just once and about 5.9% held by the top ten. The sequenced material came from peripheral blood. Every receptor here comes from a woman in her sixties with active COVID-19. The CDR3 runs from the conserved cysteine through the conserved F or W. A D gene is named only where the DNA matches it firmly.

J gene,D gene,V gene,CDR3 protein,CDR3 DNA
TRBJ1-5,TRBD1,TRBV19,CASSIALVRGHPVSNQPQHF,TGTGCCAGTAGTATAGCTCTGGTCAGGGGGCACCCCGTCAGCAATCAGCCCCAGCATTTT
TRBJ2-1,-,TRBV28,CASTGQYPNEQFF,TGTGCCAGCACTGGACAGTATCCAAATGAGCAGTTCTTC
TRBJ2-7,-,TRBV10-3,CAISESGGDRGEQYF,TGTGCCATCAGTGAGTCGGGAGGCGACCGGGGCGAGCAGTACTTC
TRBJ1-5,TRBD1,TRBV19,CASSDGDRGLQPQHF,TGTGCCAGTAGTGACGGGGACAGGGGGCTTCAGCCCCAGCATTTT
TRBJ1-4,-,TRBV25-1,CASSYGAQEKLFF,TGTGCCAGCAGTTATGGAGCTCAAGAAAAACTGTTTTTT
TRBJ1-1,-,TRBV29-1,CSVVGPGTEAFF,TGCAGCGTTGTGGGCCCTGGGACTGAAGCTTTCTTT
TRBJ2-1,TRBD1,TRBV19,CASMPGGTYNEQFF,TGTGCCAGTATGCCAGGGGGCACCTACAATGAGCAGTTCTTC
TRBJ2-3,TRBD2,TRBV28,CASSTGTITDTQYF,TGTGCCAGCAGCACCGGGACTATCACAGATACGCAGTATTTT
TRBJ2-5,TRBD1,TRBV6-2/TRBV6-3,CASSYSSGTGGFETQYF,TGTGCCAGCAGTTACTCCTCCGGGACAGGGGGCTTCGAGACCCAGTACTTC
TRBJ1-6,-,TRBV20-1,CSASNQGSPKGSPLHF,TGCAGTGCTAGTAACCAGGGTAGCCCAAAAGGTTCACCCCTCCACTTT